These 15 T cell receptor beta chains were sequenced from one sample in a study of blood T cell repertoires in COVID-19. Clones were sequenced by immunoSEQ multiplex PCR, and TCRdb holds only the in-frame ones, with some missing. There are around 150,000 clones in the sample; around nine tenths occur only once, and about 9.4% lies in the top ten. The specimen was peripheral blood. These receptors all come from a woman aged 65 to 85 with COVID-19, enrolled during active disease.

The chain has TRBV6-1 and TRBJ1-5; D is undetermined. V was pared by 3 bases and J by 2 bases, with 11 bases between. There are 15 residues in the CDR3. Germline V lookup: CDR1 MNHNS, CDR2 SASEGT. The chain's CDR3 is CASSEGSIGNQPQHF. CDR3 DNA: TGTGCCAGCAGTGAGGGCAGTATTGGCAATCAGCCCCAGCATTTT.

The V and J genes are TRBV6-1 and TRBJ1-4; D not resolved. V was clipped by 1 base and J by 1 base, with 10 bases between them. Germline values: CDR1 MNHNS, CDR2 SASEGT. The CDR3 totals 16 residues. CDR3 region: CASSEDGLGTNEKLFF. For the CDR3, the DNA is TGTGCCAGCAGTGAAGACGGGTTGGGAACTAATGAAAAACTGTTTTTT.

This clone appeared a single time. The chain joins TRBV12-3 or TRBV12-4 to TRBJ1-2, with 8 bases lining up with TRBD1. Losses at the gene ends were 6 bases for V and 8 bases for J; bases not matched to a gene: 8. The CDR3 is 13 residues long. The CDR3 protein is CASRSDRGDGYTF. As DNA, the CDR3 is TGTGCCAGCAGATCCGACAGGGGCGACGGCTACACCTTC.

The chain joins TRBV7-9 to TRBJ2-2; no clear D. CDR1 SEHNR and CDR2 FQNEAQ come from the germline V gene (reference sequence). The germline V and J ends were trimmed by 4 bases and 3 bases, with 9 bases remaining between them. The CDR3 sequence is 14 residues long. The CDR3 bases are TGTGCCAGCAGCTCCCTCGGTCACACCGGGGAGCTGTTTTTT. The encoded protein is CASSSLGHTGELFF.

This chain links TRBV27 with TRBJ2-1; no firm D call. The germline V gene encodes CDR1 MNHEY and CDR2 SMNVEV (reference sequence). This CDR3 comprises 16 residues. Trimming pared 2 bases from V and 8 bases from J, leaving 19 bases between. The CDR3 sequence is CASSLRRLVNTDEQFF. Here the CDR3 DNA reads TGTGCCAGCAGTTTAAGGCGGCTAGTTAATACGGATGAGCAGTTCTTC.

This chain uses TRBV20-1 with TRBJ2-1; possible D gene TRBD2, 6 bases. Germline values: CDR1 DFQATT, CDR2 SNEGSKA (reference sequence). CDR3 length equals 11 residues. V lost 3 bases and J 16 bases, leaving 16 bases between the germline ends. CDR3 sequence: CSASLLRGDFF. The CDR3, as DNA: TGCAGTGCTAGTCTTTTGCGGGGAGATTTCTTC.

V and J are TRBV5-6 and TRBJ2-3, with TRBD2 matching over 11 bases. Losses at the gene ends were 10 bases for V and 4 bases for J; bases not matched to a gene: 11. Germline CDR1 is SGHDT and CDR2 is YYEEEE. The CDR3 loop spans 15 amino acids. The chain's CDR3 is CAGQFSGGASDTQYF. The DNA for the CDR3 is TGTGCCGGCCAATTTAGCGGGGGGGCGTCAGATACGCAGTATTTT.

The rearrangement links TRBV19 to TRBJ2-7, with a possible D match to TRBD1 (6 bases). The germline V gene has CDR1 LNHDA and CDR2 SQIVND (reference sequence). The CDR3 extends over 14 amino acids. V was clipped by 4 bases and J by 7 bases, with 17 bases between them. The DNA for the CDR3 is TGTGCCAGTAGTAGAAATAGAGGGGGTGAGGAGCAGTACTTC. Protein product: CASSRNRGGEEQYF. Using reference TRBV19 and TRBJ2-7 for the parts outside the CDR3, the full variable domain is DGGITQSPKYLFRKEGQNVTLSCEQNLNHDAMYWYRQDPGQGLRLIYYSQIVNDFQKGDIAEGYSVSREKKESFPLTVTSAQKNPTAFYLCASSRNRGGEEQYFGPGTRLTVT.

This chain uses TRBV4-2 with TRBJ2-5, with D perhaps TRBD2 (5 bases). Trimming left V 1 base short and J 2 bases short, with 8 bases between. Germline V lookup: CDR1 LGHNA, CDR2 YNFKEQ. CDR3 length: 14 residues. CDR3 residues: CASSQVPGQETQYF. CDR3 bases: TGTGCCAGCAGCCAAGTTCCGGGGCAAGAGACCCAGTACTTC.

This sequence joins TRBV6-1 and TRBJ1-2; 8 nucleotides agree with TRBD1. From germline, CDR1 is MNHNS and CDR2 SASEGT. This CDR3 region has 15 residues. Trimming at V came to 3 bases and at J to 4 bases, leaving 7 bases not matched to a gene. The CDR3 is CASSEFQGAGYGYTF. The CDR3 nucleotides read TGTGCCAGCAGTGAGTTTCAGGGGGCCGGCTATGGCTACACCTTC.

V and J are TRBV14 and TRBJ1-6; no firm D call. Germline CDR1 SGHDN, CDR2 FVKESK. The CDR3 sequence is 13 residues long. The V and J ends lost 4 bases and 1 base respectively, with 2 bases between them. CDR3 coding DNA: TGTGCCAGCAGCCCTTCCTATAATTCACCCCTCCACTTT. Translation: CASSPSYNSPLHF.

This clone showed up just a few times. The chain has TRBV6-1 and TRBJ1-6, with a possible D match to TRBD1 (5 bases). This CDR3 region has 14 residues. V dropped 2 bases and J dropped 14 bases, with 16 bases sitting between them. Germline V CDR1 and CDR2: MNHNS, SASEGT. This CDR3 reads CASSESLGLSALHF. For the CDR3, the DNA is TGTGCCAGCAGTGAATCTTTGGGGCTTTCGGCCCTCCACTTT.

The CDR3 sequence: CASGPEGGRFYEQYF. The CDR3 DNA sequence: TGCGCCAGCGGCCCCGAGGGAGGAAGATTCTACGAGCAGTACTTC. The chain has TRBV5-1 and TRBJ2-7; D perhaps matches TRBD2 (6 bases). The germline gives CDR1 SGHRS, CDR2 YFSETQ. V lost 7 bases and J 3 bases, leaving 20 bases between the germline ends. The CDR3 is 15 residues long.

V usage is TRBV6-4 and J usage is TRBJ2-1; 9 nucleotides align to TRBD2. This CDR3 comprises 16 residues. After removal of 2 bases from V and 8 bases from J, the junction contained 10 bases not matched to a gene. Germline values: CDR1 MRHNA, CDR2 SNTAGT. The CDR3 DNA is TGTGCCAGCAGTGACAGGGCGGGGGGGCCAGGCTATGAGCAGTTCTTC. Protein: CASSDRAGGPGYEQFF.

The CDR3 region has the DNA TGTGCCAGCTCACCATTCGGCGGGGGGAACACTGAAGCTTTCTTT. Translating it yields CASSPFGGGNTEAFF. The gene calls are TRBV18 and TRBJ1-1, with D tentatively TRBD1 (5 bases). CDR1 is KGHSH and CDR2 is LQKENI in the germline V gene. Trimming shortened V by 2 bases and J by 1 base, and 11 bases separated the two germline ends. The CDR3 is made up of 15 amino acids.